This T cell receptor (beta chain) appears in the sequencing data of a study of cytomegalovirus exposure and HLA in healthy donors. J lost 3 bases, V lost 4 bases, and 7 bases had no gene match. Germline assignment: CDR1 SGHRS and CDR2 YFSETQ. The CDR3 contains 15 residues. TCRdb's copy holds only in-frame clones and misses some; the assay was immunoSEQ multiplex PCR. Among 150,000 to 200,000 clones listed, nearly 90% were seen once. Material: PBMCs. V usage is TRBV5-1 and J usage is TRBJ2-1; 7 positions match TRBD2. The clonotype comes from a man younger than 35 in good health and CMV-seropositive. The CDR3 region has the DNA TGCGCCAGCAGCACAGGACTAGTGGGCTACAATGAGCAGTTCTTC. Protein product: CASSTGLVGYNEQFF.